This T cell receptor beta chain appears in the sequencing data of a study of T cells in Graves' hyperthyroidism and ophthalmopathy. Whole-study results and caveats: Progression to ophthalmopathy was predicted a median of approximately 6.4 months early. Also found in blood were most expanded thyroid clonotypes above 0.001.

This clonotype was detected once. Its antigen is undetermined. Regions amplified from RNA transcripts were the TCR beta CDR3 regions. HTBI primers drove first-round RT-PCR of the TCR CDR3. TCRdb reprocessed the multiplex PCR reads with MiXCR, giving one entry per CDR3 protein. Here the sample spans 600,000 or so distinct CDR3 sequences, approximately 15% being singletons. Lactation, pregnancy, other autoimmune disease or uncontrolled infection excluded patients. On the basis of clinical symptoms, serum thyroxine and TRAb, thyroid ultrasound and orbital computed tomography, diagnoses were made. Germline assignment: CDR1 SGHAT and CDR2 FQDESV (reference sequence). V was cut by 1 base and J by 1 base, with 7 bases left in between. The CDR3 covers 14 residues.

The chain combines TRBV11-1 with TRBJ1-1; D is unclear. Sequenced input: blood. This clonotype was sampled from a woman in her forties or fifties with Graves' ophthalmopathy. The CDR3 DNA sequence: TGTGCCAGCAGCTTAGTACCCAAGAACACTGAAGCTTTCTTT. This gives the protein CASSLVPKNTEAFF.